The source of this T cell receptor beta chain is a study of beta chain features in type 1 diabetes. With V trimmed by 2 bases and J by 6 bases, 19 bases remained unmatched. CDR3 size: 19 residues. Germline V lookup: CDR1 PRHDT, CDR2 FYEKMQ (reference sequence). This clone was counted only a few times. Expressed TCRB transcripts were sequenced because the isolated RNA had all been reverse transcribed beforehand. Sequenced by immunoSEQ multiplex PCR; TCRdb stores in-frame clones only, minus some. The profile shows around 300,000 clones, about 7.8% of them singletons. Material for sequencing was central memory CD4+ T cells from blood. The TCR comes from a woman aged 18-30 years in good health. The chain links TRBV13 to TRBJ2-1, with TRBD2 matching 7 bases. CDR3 DNA sequence: TGTGCCAGCAGCTTAAGACCCCTAGGGGTTGGGAGGGTTCGCAATGAGCAGTTCTTC. This sequence encodes CASSLRPLGVGRVRNEQFF.